This T cell receptor beta chain is from a study of blood T cell repertoires in COVID-19. Trimming shortened V by 0 bases and J by 2 bases, and 8 bases separated the two germline ends. Germline CDR1 SGHRS, CDR2 YFSETQ. The CDR3 extends over 15 amino acids. TCRdb keeps only in-frame clones here, not all; method: immunoSEQ multiplex PCR. The table includes about 350,000 clones, almost 90% detected once. This study enrolled people aged about 18 to 100 from roughly 22 US geographic areas. Membership in each cohort depended on participant-reported clinical history. Up to 2 weeks before entering the study, exposed participants had met a COVID-19 case.

This TCR was sampled from a woman aged 25 to 39 who had been exposed to COVID-19. V gene TRBV5-1 combines with J gene TRBJ2-2; D is perhaps TRBD2 (6 bases). Sequences were obtained from PBMCs or T cells enriched from blood (not recorded which). CDR3 loop: CASSLDGGNTGELFF. The CDR3 DNA follows: TGCGCCAGCAGCTTGGACGGGGGAAACACCGGGGAGCTGTTTTTT.